This T cell receptor beta chain appears in the sequencing data of a study of cytomegalovirus exposure and HLA in healthy donors (dated by TCRdb to 2017 to 2019). Background for the entire study: An earlier analysis of several hundred of the donors reported approximately 270 Gb of sequence data and approximately 110 million unique TCR beta sequences from about 179 million T cells. An early release that covered 640 HLA-typed donors contained approximately 300 gigabases of sequencing data and approximately 85 million unique TCR sequences. Of the 300 to 500 genotyped donors, roughly 76% were placed in the genetic ancestry cluster associated with self-reported Caucasian donors. The aim of the study was to test whether cataloging public T cell receptors could identify signatures of past pathogen exposure. The T cell repertoires of 550 to 850 subjects were profiled by immunosequencing and related to cytomegalovirus serostatus. In addition to the first cohort of 666 subjects, a separate validation cohort of approximately 130 different subjects was used. High-throughput TCR immunosequencing, statistical association of individual TCRs with disease status, and machine learning were combined to predict cytomegalovirus infection status. In a later analysis, previously published TCR beta repertoires from 600 to 850 donors were re-analyzed and high-resolution HLA genotyping was added so that TCR occurrence patterns could be studied. Rather than using new phenotypic data, the later analysis identified candidate immune exposures from TCR beta sequences and from how often those sequences occurred across donors. An earlier analysis of around 540 of the donors applied high-throughput TCR beta sequencing to assess whether each TCR beta V gene segment acted as functional or pseudogenic. Donor age, sex, ethnicity and CMV serostatus were collected together with the repertoire data. A later genetic analysis used genome-wide SNP genotypes for about 60% of the roughly 700 donors, treating that subset as a discovery cohort. Every discovery cohort repertoire had been produced on one sequencing platform. HLA typing covered class I and class II loci at four-digit resolution. The number of donors typed differed by locus, with about 629-630 for A, B, C, DRB1 and DQB1, around 500 for DQA1, about 610 for DPA1, and some 440 for DPB1. A few DR-DQ haplotypes were handled as single units for association and clustering because linkage in the cohort was strong. On average, around 230,000 unique TCR beta nucleotide sequences were sequenced per donor among 398 genotyped donors of the cohort, with around 19% of those sequences being non-productive.

Regarding this clone: What antigen it recognizes has not been identified. There are no base qualities to consult, and no much larger clone falls within one base. Other DNA sequences within the sample encode an identical CDR3.

Paper-wide results and their limitations: According to the authors, the approach could potentially be generalized to other disease states and immunological phenotypes. In a later analysis, some 17,000 TCR beta sequences were associated with specific HLA alleles at a false discovery rate of 0.05. The classifier was reported to diagnose cytomegalovirus status with high specificity and sensitivity in both the original cohort and the validation cohort. According to a later analysis, parvovirus B19, influenza, CMV and Epstein-Barr virus appeared linked to several top co-occurrence clusters. Some IMGT-functional V segments, including TRBV6-2 and TRBV6-3, could not be distinguished by the 87-base-pair reads and were therefore excluded. Correlated functional status among segregating V segments might reflect linkage disequilibrium, but an unknown experimental factor could not be ruled out. The only immune exposure information available for the cohort was CMV serostatus. A further reported finding was that TCR beta sequences accurately predicted the HLA-A and HLA-B alleles for most subjects in the first cohort. The study gave a list of about 160 TCR beta chains associated with cytomegalovirus. Compared with the approximately 670-donor mean, donors in an Asian-associated ancestry cluster had fewer N-insertions in productive TCRs, according to a later genetic analysis. Three of the identified cytomegalovirus-associated TCR beta chains were confirmed in vitro to be specific for cytomegalovirus antigens. The sequencing pipeline was judged likely to have produced a cluster of highly shared sequence variants as a technical artifact. In an earlier analysis of under 600 of the donors, most TCR beta V segments were observed in productive rearrangements about 87% or about 30% of the time, broadly matching IMGT annotations. Presence/absence analyses assumed roughly uniform sequencing depth across donors, an assumption that may not hold. According to a later analysis, TCR association rates differed among HLA loci, with DRB1 alleles showing the most associated TCRs and HLA-C alleles showing the fewest. When HLA alleles, especially DR and DQ, strongly co-occurred, attributing TCR associations to individual alleles was difficult. A later analysis found that most CMV-associated TCR beta chains appeared HLA-restricted, with HLA associations seemingly driven largely by CMV exposure. An association between a missense DCLRE1C variant and V-gene and J-gene trimming of TCR beta chains was found in a later genetic analysis and replicated in an independent cohort. Because some donors lacked HLA typing at each locus, the association tests relied only on the typed subset. Most TCR sequences were seen in very few donors, while some public TCRs were found in many individuals. Compared with equally common non-associated chains, HLA-associated TCR beta chains in a later analysis were more clonally expanded and had lower generation probabilities. This cohort had only TCR beta chains sequenced, and the lack of alpha or paired-chain data limited which features could be detected. Some 15 rarely observed V segments, including chromosome 9 orphons, were excluded from the earlier analysis of some 590 of the donors because counts were too low.

The junction shows trimming of 0 bases on V and 0 bases on J, plus 5 bases between the germline ends. CDR1 and CDR2, per the germline V gene, are SGHRS and YFSETQ. Including cysteine and phenylalanine, the CDR3 has 14 amino acids. Only the CDR3 part of the read is kept: 42 bases, read in frame from the first base. In total, over 600 healthy bone marrow donors made up the cohort. All cohort members were sampled while nominally healthy, although unrecorded immune exposures were likely present. The donor was CMV seropositive and was included in the group of 290 or so seropositive cohort members. Every donor gave a peripheral blood sample, and the peripheral blood mononuclear cells from that sample were used for TCR beta sequencing. Genomic DNA was extracted from the blood cell samples with the Qiagen DNeasy Blood Extraction Kit. The library was built by means of the immunoSEQ multiplex PCR assay. The multiplex PCR relied on a mix of 60 forward primers for TCR Vbeta segments and 13 reverse primers for TCR Jbeta segments. The CDR3 region of rearranged TCR beta genes was amplified from genomic DNA with a multiplex PCR assay. The amplified TCR beta libraries were sequenced on the Illumina HiSeq System as 87-base-pair reads. The authors' pipeline ran thus. In a later analysis, some 80 million unique TCR beta chains were counted across the roughly 670 repertoires, and around 10 million of these chains were shared by at least two donors. Raw reads were error-corrected and collapsed into unique sequences with a nearest-neighbor algorithm that merged closely related sequences to remove PCR and sequencing errors. V, D and J gene segments were assigned by aligning CDR3 sequences to IMGT reference sequences. Each retained sequence needed at least a six-nucleotide match to both a V gene segment and a J gene segment. Rearrangements were classified as productive when the CDR3 lacked stop codons and remained in frame with V and J, and all other rearrangements were classified as non-productive. Following IMGT convention, CDR3 was defined as the stretch from the second conserved V-encoded cysteine to the conserved J-encoded phenylalanine. The earlier analysis of about 500 of the donors excluded sequences that lacked an unambiguous match to a single V gene segment. An earlier analysis of around 600 of the donors classified V segments as functional when productive rearrangements were above 56.7% and as segregating when the standard deviation between donors was above 5%. A statistical classification framework was built for diagnosing cytomegalovirus status from the catalog of TCR beta chain sequences. A later analysis assigned V and J genes by comparing TCR nucleotide sequences with IMGT/GENE-DB human TR gene sequences. The TCRdist pipeline was used in a later analysis to assign CDR3 sequences and most-parsimonious VDJ recombination scenarios. In a later analysis, each TCR beta chain was defined by its CDR3 amino acid sequence together with its V-gene family, and reads lacking a unique V-gene family were excluded. As a way to deal with suspected cross-contamination and a sequencing artifact, a later analysis dropped over 550 nucleotide sequences that were highly shared and had low generation probability. In a later analysis, a clonal expansion index was calculated for each public chain from normalized within-repertoire ranks of inferred template counts. In a later analysis, generation probabilities were computed using a VDJ recombination model fitted to out-of-frame rearrangements, and the results were checked against IGoR. In a later analysis, TCR-TCR, TCR-HLA and TCR-CMV co-occurrence was scored with hypergeometric tests, and a repertoire-size bias correction was applied to TCR pairs. To estimate false discovery rates, a later analysis permuted the HLA or CMV assignments 20 times. In a later analysis, co-occurring TCRs were grouped with DBSCAN, and TCRdist sequence similarity was added when clustering was performed within HLA-allele-positive subsets. Co-occurrence clustering excluded repertoires with fewer than 30,000 or more than 120,000 public chains, plus five with anomalous nucleotide sharing. As stored in TCRdb, this immuneACCESS dataset retains in-frame rearrangements with V and J assigned. A fraction of the clones does not appear; measured against another copy, unresolved V genes explain less than half of the discrepancy, and the remainder lacks a known reason. The V and J calls and the clone size are those of that table, but D and trimming were determined from the DNA. The sample table lists 120,000 or so clones, 81% of them with a count of one. 4% of the sample belongs to the ten largest clones.

The sample was PBMCs. The source is a man aged 18 to 29 in good health and CMV-seropositive. The V and J genes are TRBV5-1 and TRBJ2-3, with no reliable assignment of the D segment. The nucleotides read TGCGCCAGCAGCTTGGGAACTAGCACAGATACGCAGTATTTT. The translation is CASSLGTSTDTQYF.